The present entry profiles one T cell receptor (beta chain) with its context. Grouping used clinical history reported by participants in a survey and questionnaire. This CDR3 contains 15 residues. Germline CDR1 is KGHSH and CDR2 is LQKENI. Trimming shortened V by 6 bases and J by 5 bases, and 16 bases separated the two germline ends. These data come from a study of blood T cell repertoires in COVID-19. Looking at the study overall: The cDNA or gDNA used as material had been derived from T cells, B-cell-depleted T cells, or PBMCs.

In the study's own analysis: Amplification from reference gene primers served as the basis for estimated nucleated cell counts. The method was immunoSEQ multiplex PCR; TCRdb's version includes in-frame clones alone and lacks a portion of them. Clone size and V and J calls were adopted from that table, with D and trimming inferred from the DNA. The sample includes about 250,000 clones, around 85% of them seen just once. This TCR was sampled from a woman in her fifties or sixties with acute COVID-19. The sample was PBMCs or T cells enriched from blood (not recorded which). This chain links TRBV18 with TRBJ1-4; unclear D gene. CDR3 DNA: TGTGCCAGCTCTCTTGACTCGGTGGTGAATGAAAAACTGTTTTTT. This translates into CASSLDSVVNEKLFF.